Listed here are 5 T cell receptor beta chains from one sample, sequenced in a study of T cells after yellow fever vaccination. TCRdb processed the 5' RACE reads anew with MiXCR; each CDR3 protein has one entry. The sample has about 160,000 distinct CDR3 sequences, around 7% seen once; the top ten hold approximately 2.5%. Source: CD4+ T cells sorted from PBMCs, taken roughly 5 days after the first yellow fever vaccination. These receptors all stem from a man aged 18 to 30 who received the YFV17D yellow fever vaccine.

This clonotype was counted ten times or more. This chain connects TRBV7-9 to TRBJ1-2; possible D gene TRBD1, 5 bases. The length of the CDR3 is 14 residues. V lost 4 bases to trimming and J lost 2 bases, with 11 bases between them. Germline CDR1 SEHNR, CDR2 FQNEAQ (reference sequence). This CDR3 is CASSYRDFNYGYTF. In nucleotides, the CDR3 is TGTGCCAGCAGCTACCGGGACTTCAACTATGGCTACACCTTC.

This clonotype was recorded at least ten times. The chain links TRBV27 to TRBJ2-3; D is undetermined. The germline V and J ends were trimmed by 5 bases and 3 bases, with 6 bases remaining between them. Germline loops: CDR1 MNHEY, CDR2 SMNVEV (reference sequence). The CDR3 contains 12 residues. DNA for the CDR3: TGTGCCAGCAGTCGCCCGACAGATACGCAGTATTTT. This encodes CASSRPTDTQYF.

This clonotype was seen more than once but under ten times. V usage is TRBV18 and J usage is TRBJ2-2; D is tentatively TRBD1 or TRBD2 (5 bases each). V dropped 3 bases and J dropped 4 bases, with 9 bases sitting between them. This CDR3 is built from 14 residues. Germline V gene sequence: CDR1 KGHSH, CDR2 LQKENI. DNA of the CDR3: TGTGCCAGCTCACCGTTGGGACCCACCGGGGAGCTGTTTTTT. Its translation: CASSPLGPTGELFF. The full variable domain, completed using reference TRBV18 and TRBJ2-2, is NAGVMQNPRHLVRRRGQEARLRCSPMKGHSHVYWYRQLPEEGLKFMVYLQKENIIDESGMPKERFSAEFPKEGPSILRIQQVVRGDSAAYFCASSPLGPTGELFFGEGSRLTVL.

This clonotype has more than one count but fewer than ten. The chain joins TRBV20-1 to TRBJ2-5, with D possibly matching TRBD2 (6 bases). Trimming removed 0 bases from V and 4 bases from J, with 15 bases in between. CDR1 is DFQATT, CDR2 SNEGSKA, per germline (reference sequence). The CDR3 contains 15 residues. CDR3 sequence: CSARDPRGWGETQYF. CDR3 bases: TGCAGTGCTAGAGATCCCCGGGGGTGGGGAGAGACCCAGTACTTC.

The rearrangement links TRBV5-1 to TRBJ2-7; unclear D gene. The CDR3 extends over 13 amino acids. Trimming shortened V by 4 bases and J by 3 bases, and 11 bases separated the two germline ends. CDR1 and CDR2 from the germline V gene are SGHRS and YFSETQ. CDR3 region: CASSLGPFYEQYV. In DNA, the CDR3 is TGCGCCAGCAGCCTCGGGCCCTTCTACGAGCAGTACGTC.